The 12 T cell receptor beta chains below were found in one sample sequenced in a study of shared clonotypes between healthy human individuals. The assay was immunoSEQ multiplex PCR, and TCRdb's table has in-frame clones only and misses some. Here the sample spans about 1.4 million clones, approximately 97% being singletons. The material sequenced was naive CD4+ T cells sorted from blood. Subset meaning: CD45RA+ positively selected. Source of these receptors: a young man in good health.

The chain combines TRBV5-8 with TRBJ2-3, with a possible D match to TRBD2 (5 bases). The CDR3 is made up of 16 amino acids. V lost 0 bases, J lost 0 bases, and 11 bases lay in between. CDR1 is SGHTS and CDR2 is YDEGEE in the germline V gene. The DNA for the CDR3 is TGTGCCAGCAGCTTGGCATCGGGAACTAGCACAGATACGCAGTATTTT. It encodes CASSLASGTSTDTQYF. Filled out from reference TRBV5-8 and TRBJ2-3, the complete variable domain reads EAGVTQSPTHLIKTRGQQATLRCSPISGHTSVYWYQQALGLGLQFLLWYDEGEERNRGNFPPRFSGRQFPNYSSELNVNALELEDSALYLCASSLASGTSTDTQYFGPGTRLTVL.

The chain has TRBV5-1 and TRBJ2-2; no definite D call. The V gene lost 4 bases and the J gene lost 3 bases, with 10 bases spanning the gap. The CDR3 loop spans 14 amino acids. From germline, CDR1 is SGHRS and CDR2 YFSETQ. The CDR3 region is CASSPPSYTGELFF. As DNA, the CDR3 is TGCGCCAGCAGCCCCCCCAGCTACACCGGGGAGCTGTTTTTT.

In DNA, the CDR3 is TGTGCCAGCACCGGGAACTATGGCTACACCTTC. The encoded protein is CASTGNYGYTF. V gene TRBV28 combines with J gene TRBJ1-2; D remains unclear. CDR3 length: 11 amino acids. The ends were cut back, 7 bases at V and 2 bases at J, with 5 bases in the middle. Germline loops: CDR1 MDHEN, CDR2 SYDVKM.

The chain is built from TRBV21-1 and TRBJ2-7; the D call of TRBD2 is as the table states it, not checked on the DNA. TRBV21-1 is recorded as a pseudogene. This CDR3 contains 15 residues. The DNA for the CDR3 is TGTGCCAGCAGCAAACTAGTAATAAGGACCTACGAGCAGTACTTC. It yields the protein CASSKLVIRTYEQYF.

This clone was seen only once. The chain combines TRBV29-1 with TRBJ2-3; the D gene is possibly TRBD2 (5 bases). V lost 4 bases, J lost 5 bases, and 16 bases lay in between. Germline CDR1 reads SQVTM; CDR2 reads ANQGSEA. The CDR3 extends over 14 amino acids. The CDR3 DNA reads TGCAGCGTTGCCTTGAACGGGATCTTAGATACGCAGTATTTT. Its translation is CSVALNGILDTQYF.

Worth noting for this clone: This sample also contains other DNA sequences that code for the same CDR3. The rearrangement uses TRBV11-2 and TRBJ1-5; tentatively, D is TRBD1 (6 bases). The V gene's germline CDR1 is SGHAT and CDR2 FQNNGV. The CDR3 has 13 amino acids. V was shortened by 1 base and J by 5 bases, with 6 bases between the two germline ends. CDR3: CASSLGTDQPQHF. Written as DNA, the CDR3 is TGTGCCAGCAGCTTAGGGACAGATCAGCCCCAGCATTTT.

V and J are TRBV10-1 and TRBJ2-1; 11 bases agree with TRBD2. The CDR3 consists of 17 residues. Germline loops: CDR1 WNHNN, CDR2 SYGVQD (reference sequence). Unmatched junction bases numbered 5, after V lost 0 bases and J lost 4 bases. CDR3 bases: TGCGCCAGCAGTGAGTCAACTAGCGGGAGTTCTTACAATGAGCAGTTCTTC. Its translation: CASSESTSGSSYNEQFF.

The chain joins TRBV5-1 to TRBJ2-2; D is unclear. Per the germline V gene, CDR1 is SGHRS and CDR2 is YFSETQ. V shed 1 base and J shed 1 base, with 5 bases lying between them. This CDR3 is 14 amino acids long. The CDR3 protein is CASSLPMNTGELFF. DNA for the CDR3: TGCGCCAGCAGCTTGCCGATGAACACCGGGGAGCTGTTTTTT.

J is TRBJ2-6 and V is TRBV7-6, with D perhaps TRBD2 (6 bases). The germline gives CDR1 SGHVS, CDR2 FNYEAQ. There are 16 residues in the CDR3. V was clipped by 2 bases and J by 2 bases, with 10 bases between them. The CDR3 bases are TGTGCCAGCAGCTTATTCGGCGGGACTGGGGCCAACGTCCTGACTTTC. Its translation is CASSLFGGTGANVLTF.

The chain has TRBV16 and TRBJ1-1; 10 bases align to TRBD1. V dropped 4 bases and J dropped 3; count of bases not matched to a gene: 8. The germline CDR1 and CDR2 sequences are KGHSY and FQNENV. CDR3 size: 16 residues. The CDR3 DNA reads as TGTGCCAGCAGCCTAAGACGAGGACAGGGGGACACTGAAGCTTTCTTT. Its protein is CASSLRRGQGDTEAFF.

The J gene is TRBJ2-7, the V gene TRBV18, with 9 bases that match TRBD2. CDR1 KGHSH and CDR2 LQKENI come from the germline V gene. This CDR3 spans 18 amino acids. With 3 bases clipped from V and 3 bases from J, the junction kept 15 bases outside the gene matches. DNA of the CDR3: TGTGCCAGCTCACCTCAGCCAGGATTAGCGGGAGCCGGCTACGAGCAGTACTTC. Amino acid sequence: CASSPQPGLAGAGYEQYF.

This clone was picked up a small number of times. The J gene is TRBJ1-1, the V gene TRBV2, with TRBD1 identical over 9 bases. Germline values: CDR1 SNHLY, CDR2 FYNNEI. V was pared by 7 bases and J by 4 bases, with 4 bases of the junction left unmatched. The CDR3 is 13 residues long. CDR3 nucleotide sequence: TGTGCCAGCACCCTACAGGGGGCCACTGAAGCTTTCTTT. It encodes CASTLQGATEAFF.